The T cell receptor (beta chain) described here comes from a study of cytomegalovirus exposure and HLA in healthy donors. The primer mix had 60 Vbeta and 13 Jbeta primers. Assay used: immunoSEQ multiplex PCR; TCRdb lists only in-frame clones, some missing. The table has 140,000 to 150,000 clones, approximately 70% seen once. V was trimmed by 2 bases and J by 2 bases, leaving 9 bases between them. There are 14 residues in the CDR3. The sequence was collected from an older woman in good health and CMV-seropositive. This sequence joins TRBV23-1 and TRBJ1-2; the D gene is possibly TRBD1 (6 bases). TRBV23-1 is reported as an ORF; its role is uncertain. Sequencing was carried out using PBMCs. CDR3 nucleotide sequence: TGCGCCAGCAGTCAAGGGACAACGAACTATGGCTACACCTTC. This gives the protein CASSQGTTNYGYTF.